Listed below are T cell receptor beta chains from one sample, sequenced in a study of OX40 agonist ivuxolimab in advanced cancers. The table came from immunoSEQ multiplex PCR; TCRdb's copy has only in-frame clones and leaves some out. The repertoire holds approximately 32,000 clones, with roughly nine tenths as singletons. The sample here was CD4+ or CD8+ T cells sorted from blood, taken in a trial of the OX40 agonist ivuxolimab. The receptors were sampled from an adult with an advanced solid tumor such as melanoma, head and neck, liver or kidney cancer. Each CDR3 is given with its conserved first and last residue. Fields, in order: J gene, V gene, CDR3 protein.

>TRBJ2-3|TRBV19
CASSRRTSGLTDTQYF
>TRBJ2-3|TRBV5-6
CASSRQVHTDTQYF
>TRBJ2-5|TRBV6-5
CAGSRQLQETQYF
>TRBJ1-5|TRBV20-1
CSATGNQPQHF
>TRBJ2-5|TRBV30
CAWAGQGRVTQYF
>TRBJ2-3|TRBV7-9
CASRPWVRDTQYF
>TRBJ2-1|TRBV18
CASSPDYQSANEQFF
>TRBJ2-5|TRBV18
CASSPVFTGQETQYF
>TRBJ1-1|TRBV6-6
CASRGDREDTEAFF
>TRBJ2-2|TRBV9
CASSVAGTSLPGELFF
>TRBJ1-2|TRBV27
CASRARSFYGYTF
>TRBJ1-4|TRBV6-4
CASSRWENEKLFF
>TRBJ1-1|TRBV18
CASSPRRQQLNTEAFF
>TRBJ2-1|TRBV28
CASSATSGRVLDEQFF
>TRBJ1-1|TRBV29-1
CSVDRDFTEAFF
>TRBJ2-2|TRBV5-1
CASSTGQGNTGELFF
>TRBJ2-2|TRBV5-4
CASSPFGPGELFF
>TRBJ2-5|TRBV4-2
CASSQDQGGRQETQYF
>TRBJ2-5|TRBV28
CASRVLGGQGLGTQYF
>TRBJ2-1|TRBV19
CASSMGGSGIGEQFF
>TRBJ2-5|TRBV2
CASSLYGTPQRETQYF